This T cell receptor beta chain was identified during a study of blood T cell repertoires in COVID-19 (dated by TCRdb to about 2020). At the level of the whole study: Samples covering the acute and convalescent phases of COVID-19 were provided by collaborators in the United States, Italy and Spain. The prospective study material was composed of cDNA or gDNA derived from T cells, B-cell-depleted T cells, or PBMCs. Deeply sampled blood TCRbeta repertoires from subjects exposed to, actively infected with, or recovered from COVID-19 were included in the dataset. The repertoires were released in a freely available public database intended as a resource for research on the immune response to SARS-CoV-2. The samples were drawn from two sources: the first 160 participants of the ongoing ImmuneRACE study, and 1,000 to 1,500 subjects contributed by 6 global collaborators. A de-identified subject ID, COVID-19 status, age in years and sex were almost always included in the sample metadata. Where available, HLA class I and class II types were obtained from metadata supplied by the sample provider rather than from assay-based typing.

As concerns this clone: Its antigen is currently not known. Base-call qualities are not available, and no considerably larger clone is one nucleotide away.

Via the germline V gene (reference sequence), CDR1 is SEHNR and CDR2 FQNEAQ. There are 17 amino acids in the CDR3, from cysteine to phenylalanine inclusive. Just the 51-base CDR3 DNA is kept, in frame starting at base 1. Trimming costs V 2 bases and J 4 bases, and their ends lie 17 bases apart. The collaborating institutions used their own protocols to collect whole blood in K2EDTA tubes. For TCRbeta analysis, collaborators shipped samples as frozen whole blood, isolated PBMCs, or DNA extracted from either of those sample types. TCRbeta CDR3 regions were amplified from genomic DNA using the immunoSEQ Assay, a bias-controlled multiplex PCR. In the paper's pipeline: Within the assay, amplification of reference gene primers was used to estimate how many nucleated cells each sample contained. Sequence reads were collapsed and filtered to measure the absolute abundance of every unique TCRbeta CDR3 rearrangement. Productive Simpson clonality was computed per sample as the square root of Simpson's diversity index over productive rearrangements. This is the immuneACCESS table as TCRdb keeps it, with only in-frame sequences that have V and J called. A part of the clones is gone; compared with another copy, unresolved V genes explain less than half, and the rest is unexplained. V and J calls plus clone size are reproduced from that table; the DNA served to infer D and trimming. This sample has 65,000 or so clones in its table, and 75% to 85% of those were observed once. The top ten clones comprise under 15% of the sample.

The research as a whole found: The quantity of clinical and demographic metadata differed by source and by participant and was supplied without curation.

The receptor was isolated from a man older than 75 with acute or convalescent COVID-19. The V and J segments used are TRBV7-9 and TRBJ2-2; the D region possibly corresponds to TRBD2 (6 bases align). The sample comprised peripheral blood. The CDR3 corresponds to CASSLFLLASVTGELFF. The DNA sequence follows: TGTGCCAGCAGCTTATTTCTACTAGCTAGCGTCACCGGGGAGCTGTTTTTT. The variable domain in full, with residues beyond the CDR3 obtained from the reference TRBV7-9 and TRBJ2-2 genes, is DTGVSQNPRHKITKRGQNVTFRCDPISEHNRLYWYRQTLGQGPEFLTYFQNEAQLEKSRLLSDRFSAERPKGSFSTLEIQRTEQGDSAMYLCASSLFLLASVTGELFFGEGSRLTVL.